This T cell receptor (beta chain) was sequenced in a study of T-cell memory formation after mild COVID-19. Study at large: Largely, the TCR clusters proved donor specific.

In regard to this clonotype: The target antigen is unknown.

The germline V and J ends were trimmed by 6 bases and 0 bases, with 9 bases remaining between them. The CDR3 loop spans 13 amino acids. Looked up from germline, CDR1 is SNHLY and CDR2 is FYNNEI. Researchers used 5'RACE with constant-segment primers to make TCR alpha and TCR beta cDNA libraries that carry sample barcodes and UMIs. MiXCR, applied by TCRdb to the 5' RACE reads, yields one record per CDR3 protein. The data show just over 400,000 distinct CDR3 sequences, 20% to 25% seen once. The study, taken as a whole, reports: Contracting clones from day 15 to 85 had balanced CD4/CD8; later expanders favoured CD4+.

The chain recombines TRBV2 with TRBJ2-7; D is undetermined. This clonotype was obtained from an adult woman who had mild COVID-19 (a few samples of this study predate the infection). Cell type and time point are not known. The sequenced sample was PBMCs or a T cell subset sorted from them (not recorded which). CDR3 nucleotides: TGTGCCAGCAGAGGAGAGACCTCCTACGAGCAGTACTTC. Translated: CASRGETSYEQYF.